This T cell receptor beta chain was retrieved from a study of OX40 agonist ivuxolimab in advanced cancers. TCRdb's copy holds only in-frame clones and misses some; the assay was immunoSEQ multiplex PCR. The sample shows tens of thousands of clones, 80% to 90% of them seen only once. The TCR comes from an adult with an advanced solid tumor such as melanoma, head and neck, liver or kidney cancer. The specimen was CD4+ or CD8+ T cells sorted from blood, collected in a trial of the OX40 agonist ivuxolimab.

CDR3 DNA: TGTGCCAGCTCACCAGACTCTGGAAACACCATATATTTT. It encodes CASSPDSGNTIYF. The chain employs TRBV18 and TRBJ1-3, with D hard to call. This CDR3 is built from 13 residues. CDR1 is KGHSH and CDR2 is LQKENI in the germline V gene. Trimming removed 2 bases from V and 0 bases from J, with 2 bases in between.